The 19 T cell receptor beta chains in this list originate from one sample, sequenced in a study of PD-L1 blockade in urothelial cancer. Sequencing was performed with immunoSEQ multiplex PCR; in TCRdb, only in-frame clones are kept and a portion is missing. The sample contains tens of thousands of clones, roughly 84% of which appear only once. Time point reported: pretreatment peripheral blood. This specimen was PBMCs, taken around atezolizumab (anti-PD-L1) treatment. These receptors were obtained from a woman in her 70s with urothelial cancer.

In nucleotides, the CDR3 is TGTGCCAGCAAGGGGGGGTACGGCAATGAGCAGTTCTTC. Encoded protein: CASKGGYGNEQFF. The chain joins TRBV28 to TRBJ2-1; TRBD2 is a possible D gene (7 bases). The germline V gene has CDR1 MDHEN and CDR2 SYDVKM. The V and J ends lost 7 bases and 6 bases respectively, with 13 bases between them. There are 13 residues in the CDR3.

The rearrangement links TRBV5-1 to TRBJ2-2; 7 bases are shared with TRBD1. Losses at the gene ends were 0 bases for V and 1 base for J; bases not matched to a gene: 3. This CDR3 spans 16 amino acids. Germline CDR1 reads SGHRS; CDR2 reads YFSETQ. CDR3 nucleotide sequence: TGCGCCAGCAGCTTGGCTCGGACAGGGAACACCGGGGAGCTGTTTTTT. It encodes CASSLARTGNTGELFF.

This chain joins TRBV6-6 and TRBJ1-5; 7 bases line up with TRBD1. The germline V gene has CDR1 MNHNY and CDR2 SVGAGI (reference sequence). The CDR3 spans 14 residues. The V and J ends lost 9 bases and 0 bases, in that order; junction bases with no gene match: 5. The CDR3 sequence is CASKTGDSNQPQHF. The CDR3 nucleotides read TGTGCCAGTAAAACAGGGGATAGCAATCAGCCCCAGCATTTT.

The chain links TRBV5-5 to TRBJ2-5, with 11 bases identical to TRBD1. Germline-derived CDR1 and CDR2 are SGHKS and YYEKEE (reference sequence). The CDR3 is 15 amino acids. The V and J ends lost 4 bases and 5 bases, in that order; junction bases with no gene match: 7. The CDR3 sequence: CASSRGTGGSETQYF. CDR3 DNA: TGTGCCAGCAGCCGGGGGACAGGGGGGTCGGAGACCCAGTACTTC.

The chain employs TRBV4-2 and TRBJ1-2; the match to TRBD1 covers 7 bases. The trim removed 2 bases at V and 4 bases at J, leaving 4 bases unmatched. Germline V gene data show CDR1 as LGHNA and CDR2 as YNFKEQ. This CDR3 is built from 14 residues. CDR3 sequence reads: CASSQTDRVYGYTF. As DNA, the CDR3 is TGTGCCAGCAGCCAAACTGACAGGGTCTATGGCTACACCTTC.

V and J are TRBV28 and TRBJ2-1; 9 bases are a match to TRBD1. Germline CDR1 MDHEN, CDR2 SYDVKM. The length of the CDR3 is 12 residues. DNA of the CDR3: TGTGCAGAGGGACAGGGTCGGAATGAGCAGTTCTTC. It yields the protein CAEGQGRNEQFF.

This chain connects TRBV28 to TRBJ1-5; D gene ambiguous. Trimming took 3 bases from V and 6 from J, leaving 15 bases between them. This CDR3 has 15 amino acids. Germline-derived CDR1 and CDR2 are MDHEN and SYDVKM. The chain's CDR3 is CASSLVSTVAQPQHF. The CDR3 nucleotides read TGTGCCAGCAGTTTGGTTTCCACAGTGGCTCAGCCCCAGCATTTT.

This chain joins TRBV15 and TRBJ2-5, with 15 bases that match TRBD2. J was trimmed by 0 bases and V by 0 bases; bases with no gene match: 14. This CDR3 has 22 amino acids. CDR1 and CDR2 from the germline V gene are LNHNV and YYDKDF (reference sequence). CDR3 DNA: TGTGCCACCAGCAGAGACCCTGCCCCGGGACTAGCGGGGGGTGGGTACCAAGAGACCCAGTACTTC. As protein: CATSRDPAPGLAGGGYQETQYF.

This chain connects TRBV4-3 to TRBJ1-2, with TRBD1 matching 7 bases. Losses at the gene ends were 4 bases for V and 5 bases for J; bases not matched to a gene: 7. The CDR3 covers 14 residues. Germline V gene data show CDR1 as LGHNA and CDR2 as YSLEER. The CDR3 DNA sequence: TGCGCCAGCAGCCGGGACAGCTCAAGATATGGCTACACCTTC. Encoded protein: CASSRDSSRYGYTF.

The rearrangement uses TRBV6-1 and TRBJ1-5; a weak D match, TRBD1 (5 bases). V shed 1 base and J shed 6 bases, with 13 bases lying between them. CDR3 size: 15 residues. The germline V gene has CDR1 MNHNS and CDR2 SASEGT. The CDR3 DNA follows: TGTGCCAGCAGTGAAGGAATAAGGGGCGGTCAGCCCCAGCATTTT. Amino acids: CASSEGIRGGQPQHF.

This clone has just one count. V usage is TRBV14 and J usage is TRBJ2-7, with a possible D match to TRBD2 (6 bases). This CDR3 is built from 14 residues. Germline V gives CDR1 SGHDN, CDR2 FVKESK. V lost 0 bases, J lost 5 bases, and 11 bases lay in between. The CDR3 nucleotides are TGTGCCAGCAGCCAAGATACCCTAGCGAACGAGCAGTACTTC. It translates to CASSQDTLANEQYF. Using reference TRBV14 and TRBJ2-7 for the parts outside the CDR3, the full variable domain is EAGVTQFPSHSVIEKGQTVTLRCDPISGHDNLYWYRRVMGKEIKFLLHFVKESKQDESGMPNNRFLAERTGGTYSTLKVQPAELEDSGVYFCASSQDTLANEQYFGPGTRLTVT.

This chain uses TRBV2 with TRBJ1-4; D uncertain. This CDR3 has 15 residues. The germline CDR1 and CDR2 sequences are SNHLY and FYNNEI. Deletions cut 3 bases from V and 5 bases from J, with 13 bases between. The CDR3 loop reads CASSDPGFLNEKLFF. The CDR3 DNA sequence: TGTGCCAGCAGTGACCCGGGGTTCCTGAATGAAAAACTGTTTTTT.

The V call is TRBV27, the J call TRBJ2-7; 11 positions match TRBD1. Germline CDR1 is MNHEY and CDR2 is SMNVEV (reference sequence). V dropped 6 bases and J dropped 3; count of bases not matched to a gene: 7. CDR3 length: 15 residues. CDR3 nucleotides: TGTGCCAGCAGCCTGGACGGGACAGGGGGCTACGAGCAGTACTTC. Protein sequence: CASSLDGTGGYEQYF.

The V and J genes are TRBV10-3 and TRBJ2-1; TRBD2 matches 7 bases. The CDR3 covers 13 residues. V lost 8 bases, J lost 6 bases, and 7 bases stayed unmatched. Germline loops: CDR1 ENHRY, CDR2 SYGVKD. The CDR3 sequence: CAIETPGGNEQFF. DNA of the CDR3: TGTGCCATCGAAACACCGGGGGGCAATGAGCAGTTCTTC.

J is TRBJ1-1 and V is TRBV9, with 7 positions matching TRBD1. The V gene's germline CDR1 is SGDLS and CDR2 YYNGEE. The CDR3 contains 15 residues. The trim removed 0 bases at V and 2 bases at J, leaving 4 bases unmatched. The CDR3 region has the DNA TGTGCCAGCAGCGTAGGGCAGGGGGTCAACACTGAAGCTTTCTTT. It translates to CASSVGQGVNTEAFF.

The CDR3 DNA is TGTGCCAGCAGCCAAGAAGGCCAGGGGGCGAACACCGGGGAGCTGTTTTTT. It translates to CASSQEGQGANTGELFF. This rearrangement joins TRBV4-2 to TRBJ2-2, with 7 nucleotides matching TRBD1. This CDR3 region has 17 residues. V was clipped by 0 bases and J by 0 bases; unmatched bases: 4. Looked up from germline, CDR1 is LGHNA and CDR2 is YNFKEQ.

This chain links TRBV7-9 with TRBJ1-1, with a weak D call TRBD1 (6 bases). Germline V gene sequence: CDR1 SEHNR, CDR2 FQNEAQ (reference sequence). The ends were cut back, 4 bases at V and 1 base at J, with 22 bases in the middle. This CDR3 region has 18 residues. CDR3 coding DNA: TGTGCCAGCAGCTCCCACGTGTTGGGGGCAGAGACGAACACTGAAGCTTTCTTT. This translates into CASSSHVLGAETNTEAFF.

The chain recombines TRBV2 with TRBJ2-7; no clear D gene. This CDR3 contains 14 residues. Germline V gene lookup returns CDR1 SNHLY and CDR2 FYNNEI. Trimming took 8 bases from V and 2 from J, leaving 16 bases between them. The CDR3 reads CASRGPESPYEQYF. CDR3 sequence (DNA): TGTGCCAGCCGTGGGCCCGAATCCCCCTACGAGCAGTACTTC.

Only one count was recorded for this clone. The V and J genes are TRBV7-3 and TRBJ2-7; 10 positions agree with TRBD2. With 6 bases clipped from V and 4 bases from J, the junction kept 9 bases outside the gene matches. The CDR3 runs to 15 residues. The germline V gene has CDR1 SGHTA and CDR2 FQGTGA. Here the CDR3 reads CASSQAGGRVYEQYF. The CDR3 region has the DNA TGTGCCAGCAGTCAAGCGGGAGGGCGGGTTTACGAGCAGTACTTC.